Listed below are T cell receptor beta chains from one sample, sequenced in a study of human T cells and chemical hapten exposure. TCRdb itself ran the RACE reads through MiXCR, one entry per CDR3 protein. The sample shows just over 80,000 distinct CDR3 sequences, about 10% of them seen only once. The sample in question was whole blood, obtained in connection with sensitization to the hapten diphenylcyclopropenone (DPC). The receptors come from a woman aged 50 to 65 with alopecia areata. Some clones in this sample may be carry-over from other donors' samples. Both conserved end residues are part of each CDR3. The D gene is left open where the match is weak. Part of the rows lack a size; the others show once, few, many or a class for expanded clones.

V gene	J gene	D gene	clone size	CDR3 DNA	CDR3 protein
TRBV18	TRBJ1-3	.	many	TGTGCCAGCTCACCAACCGTCACTGGAAACACCATATATTTT	CASSPTVTGNTIYF
TRBV28	TRBJ2-3	.	.	TGTGCCAGCAGTAGGTCCAGGTGGCTTAGCACAGATACGCAGTATTTT	CASSRSRWLSTDTQYF
TRBV20-1	TRBJ2-5	.	few	TGCAGTGTCAGCGAAGGGCAAGAGACCCAGTACTTC	CSVSEGQETQYF
TRBV5-1	TRBJ2-1	TRBD2	.	TGCGCCAGCAGCCGTAGCGGGGGCGGGGGCAATGAGCAGTTCTTC	CASSRSGGGGNEQFF
TRBV19	TRBJ1-2	.	many	TGTGCCGGCCGGGATCAACGCTATGGCTACACCTTC	CAGRDQRYGYTF
TRBV11-2	TRBJ2-5	TRBD2	many	TGTGCCAGCAGCTTAGGATTTAGCGGGAGGCAAGAGACCCAGTACTTC	CASSLGFSGRQETQYF
TRBV7-9	TRBJ1-1	.	few	TGTGCCAGCAGAATACAGGGAAAGGGCACTGAAGCTTTCTTT	CASRIQGKGTEAFF
TRBV29-1	TRBJ2-3	.	few	TGCAGCGTTGAAAAGGGAGTATCCAGCACAGATACGCAGTATTTT	CSVEKGVSSTDTQYF
TRBV7-2	TRBJ1-5	.	many	TGTGCCAGCAGCTTTATGCATCAGCCCCAGCATTTT	CASSFMHQPQHF
TRBV21-1	TRBJ2-7	.	many	TGTGCCAGCAGCAAAGAGTTTCCCCCAGGGACAGGGTGGAACTCCTACGAGCAGTACTTC	CASSKEFPPGTGWNSYEQYF
TRBV9	TRBJ2-7	.	once	TGTGCCAGCAGCGCTTGGGACATTGCCTACGAGCAGTACTTC	CASSAWDIAYEQYF
TRBV20-1	TRBJ2-7	TRBD2	.	TGCAGTGCTAGACGATCCGGACTAGCGGGAGGCCACTACGAGCAGTACTTC	CSARRSGLAGGHYEQYF
TRBV28	TRBJ1-1	TRBD1	medium-sized	TGTGCCAGCAGAACGACAGGGGTCGGTGAAGCTTTCTTT	CASRTTGVGEAFF
TRBV19	TRBJ2-1	.	many	TGTGCCAGTAGTAAACAGGGTGTTGGGCGTTCGGATGAGCAGTTCTTC	CASSKQGVGRSDEQFF
TRBV9	TRBJ2-6	TRBD2	many	TGTGCCAGCAGCGCCTCGGGGGGACTCTCTGGGGCCAACGTCCTGACTTTC	CASSASGGLSGANVLTF
TRBV7-2	TRBJ2-5	TRBD2	.	TGTGCCAGCAGCAAGCGGGGAGCCCAAGAGACCCAGTACTTC	CASSKRGAQETQYF
TRBV6-1	TRBJ2-5	.	many	TGTGCCAGCAGTGAAAGTTGGTTGGCAGTAGAGACCCAGTACTTC	CASSESWLAVETQYF
TRBV29-1	TRBJ2-7	TRBD1	few	TGCAGCGTTAAGGGGGCCCACTACGAGCAGTACTTC	CSVKGAHYEQYF
TRBV12-5	TRBJ1-1	.	few	TGTGCTAGTGGTTTGAACAGTAACACTGAAGCTTTCTTT	CASGLNSNTEAFF
TRBV5-1	TRBJ1-6	.	.	TGCGCCAGCAGCCACGAAAATTCACCCCTCCACTTT	CASSHENSPLHF
TRBV6-6	TRBJ1-1	.	few	TGTGCCAGCAGTGCCTTCAAGGGCCCGAAAGCTTTCTTT	CASSAFKGPKAFF
TRBV6-5	TRBJ1-1	.	.	TGTGCCAGCAGGGCCAGACGAAACACTGAAGCTTTCTTT	CASRARRNTEAFF
TRBV5-1	TRBJ1-1	.	many	TGCGCCAGCAGCTTTTCTGGCAGGGGAGAGGATGAAGCTTTCTTT	CASSFSGRGEDEAFF
TRBV10-3	TRBJ2-3	TRBD1	.	TGTGCCATCAGTTCGACCAAACGCGGAGGACAGGGTATAACAGATACGCAGTATTTT	CAISSTKRGGQGITDTQYF
TRBV6-2/TRBV6-3	TRBJ1-5	TRBD1	many	TGTGCCAGCACCCCCGGGGCAGGGGGAAAGCCCCAGCATTTT	CASTPGAGGKPQHF
TRBV6-5	TRBJ1-2	.	many	TGTGCCAGCAGTTACAAAGAGGACTATGGCTACACCTTC	CASSYKEDYGYTF
TRBV3-1	TRBJ1-2	.	few	TGTGCCAGCAGCCAAGATCACTATGGCTACACCTTC	CASSQDHYGYTF
TRBV25-1	TRBJ1-3	TRBD1	few	TGTGCCAGCAGTGATTCTTCCGGGACAGCGAGCCCGAGAAACACCATATATTTT	CASSDSSGTASPRNTIYF
TRBV7-2	TRBJ2-2	TRBD1	few	TGTGCCAGCAGAGGGACAGCGAACACCGGGGAGCTGTTTTTT	CASRGTANTGELFF
TRBV2	TRBJ2-3	.	.	TGTGCCAGCAGTGAAGCCGCAGGAACAGATACGCAGTATTTT	CASSEAAGTDTQYF
TRBV20-1	TRBJ2-7	TRBD2	.	TGCAGTGCAGTCCCCAAGACTAGCGGTTACGAGCAGTACTTC	CSAVPKTSGYEQYF
TRBV28	TRBJ1-6	.	many	TGTGCCAGCAGGAGGACTGCCGACGGGGCGTCACCCCTCCACTTT	CASRRTADGASPLHF
TRBV28	TRBJ2-7	TRBD1	few	TGTGCCAGCAGGCCGACAGGGGAACGGGGCTACGAGCAGTACTTC	CASRPTGERGYEQYF
TRBV6-2/TRBV6-3	TRBJ1-2	.	few	TGTGCCAGCAGTTACGGGGGAACTAACTATGGCTACACCTTC	CASSYGGTNYGYTF
TRBV18	TRBJ2-3	.	.	TGTGCCAGCTCTCAGGCTAAATTTGGGAGCACAGATACGCAGTATTTT	CASSQAKFGSTDTQYF
TRBV28	TRBJ2-7	.	.	TGTGCCAGCCATGATTTCATAAAGCAGTACTTC	CASHDFIKQYF
TRBV14	TRBJ2-1	.	few	TGTGCCAGCAGCCAAGTGTATCAGGGCGAGCAGTTCTTC	CASSQVYQGEQFF
TRBV7-2	TRBJ1-4	.	few	TGTGCCAGCAGCTCTGGGCCCGCAACTAATGAAAAACTGTTTTTT	CASSSGPATNEKLFF
TRBV29-1	TRBJ1-1	.	few	TGCAGCGTACTTCCGGAGATGAACACTGAAGCTTTCTTT	CSVLPEMNTEAFF
TRBV6-5	TRBJ1-1	.	.	TGTGCCAGCAGTTTCCACGGGGCTGAAGCTTTCTTT	CASSFHGAEAFF
TRBV6-5	TRBJ1-2	.	many	TGTGCCAGCACCCAGGGCACACGAAATGGCTACACCTTC	CASTQGTRNGYTF
TRBV20-1	TRBJ1-1	.	.	TGCAGTGCACCACCCCCGGGACTGAAGAACACTGAAGCTTTCTTT	CSAPPPGLKNTEAFF
TRBV27	TRBJ1-2	TRBD1	many	TGTGCCAGCAGCCCACAGGGGCTATCCGGCTACACCTTC	CASSPQGLSGYTF
TRBV6-2/TRBV6-3	TRBJ1-2	TRBD1	few	TGTGCCAGCAGAGAAGTGGACAGGGATCGCTACACCTTC	CASREVDRDRYTF
TRBV9	TRBJ2-3	.	.	TGTGCCAGCAGCGTCCGAGAGGGGGGCCCTAGCACAGATACGCAGTATTTT	CASSVREGGPSTDTQYF
TRBV20-1	TRBJ2-3	.	many	TGCAGTGCTAGTCGAACGGGACCAGATACGCAGTATTTT	CSASRTGPDTQYF
TRBV6-5	TRBJ1-6	TRBD1	few	TGTGCCAGCAGACACAGGGGCTCCTATAATTCACCCCTCCACTTT	CASRHRGSYNSPLHF
TRBV18	TRBJ2-2	.	.	TGTGCCAGCTCACCAGATACCCGTCCCGGGGAGCTGTTTTTT	CASSPDTRPGELFF
TRBV27	TRBJ2-1	.	.	TGTGCCAGCAGCGATTTTAGCGGTGAGCAGTTCTTC	CASSDFSGEQFF
TRBV11-2	TRBJ2-1	.	.	TGTGCCAGCAGCTTAGACACCCGGGCCAATGAGCAGTTCTTC	CASSLDTRANEQFF
TRBV28	TRBJ1-5	TRBD1	.	TGTGCCAGCAGGGACAGGGGGCTCAGCAATCAGCCCCAGCATTTT	CASRDRGLSNQPQHF
TRBV12-3/TRBV12-4	TRBJ2-2	TRBD1	few	TGTGCCAGCAGTTTATACAGACAGGGGGCTAAGGCTGGGGAGCTGTTTTTT	CASSLYRQGAKAGELFF